This T cell receptor (beta chain) was documented in a study of shared clonotypes between healthy human individuals. At the level of the study: The composition of the donors was a couple of women and a few men aged 18 to 49. Three CD4 naive, three CD4 memory, two CD8 naive and one CD8 memory plate were used per donor.

Broader study findings: Sampling covered nothing but blood. Tissue TCR repertoires likely differ from those found in blood.

CD8 cells classed as naive were CD45RO-negative and positively selected for CCR7, excluding terminally differentiated effector memory CD45RA+ cells. Only in-frame clones appear in the TCRdb table, and some are missing; sequencing was by immunoSEQ multiplex PCR. This table holds 450,000 to 700,000 clones, nearly 97% found once. Comments on this clone: Its antigen remains unidentified.

The sample taken for sequencing was naive CD8+ T cells sorted from blood. The source of this sequence is a woman in her twenties or thirties in good health.

As DNA, the CDR3 is TGTGCCAGCAGCTCGGGGTTAGACGAGCAGTACTTC. Translated: CASSSGLDEQYF. The V gene is TRBV7-6, the J gene TRBJ2-7; D is possibly TRBD2 (5 bases). This CDR3 is built from 12 residues. V gave up 4 bases and J gave up 5 bases, with 9 bases separating them. Germline lookup yields CDR1 SGHVS and CDR2 FNYEAQ.